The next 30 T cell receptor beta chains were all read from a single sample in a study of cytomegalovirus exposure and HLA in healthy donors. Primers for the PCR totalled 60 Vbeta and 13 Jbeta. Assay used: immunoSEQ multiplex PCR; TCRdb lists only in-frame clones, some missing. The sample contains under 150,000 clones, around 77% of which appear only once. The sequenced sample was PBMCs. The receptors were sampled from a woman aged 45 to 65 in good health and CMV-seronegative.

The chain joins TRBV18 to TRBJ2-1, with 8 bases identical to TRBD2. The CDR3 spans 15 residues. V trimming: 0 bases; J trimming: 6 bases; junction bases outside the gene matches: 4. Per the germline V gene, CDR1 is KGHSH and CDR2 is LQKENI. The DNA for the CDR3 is TGTGCCAGCTCACCACCGAGCGGGGGAGTCAATGAGCAGTTCTTC. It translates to CASSPPSGGVNEQFF.

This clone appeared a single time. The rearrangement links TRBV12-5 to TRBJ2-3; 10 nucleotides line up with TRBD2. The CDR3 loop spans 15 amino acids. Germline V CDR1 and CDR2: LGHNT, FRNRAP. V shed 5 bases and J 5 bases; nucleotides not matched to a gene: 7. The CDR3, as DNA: TGTGCTAGTGGTAAGCGGGGGGGGATGGAAGATACGCAGTATTTT. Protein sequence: CASGKRGGMEDTQYF.

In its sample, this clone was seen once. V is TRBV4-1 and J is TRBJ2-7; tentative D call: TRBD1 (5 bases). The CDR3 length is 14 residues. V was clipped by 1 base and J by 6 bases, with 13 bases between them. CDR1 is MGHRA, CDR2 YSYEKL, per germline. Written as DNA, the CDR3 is TGCGCCAGCAGCCAAGGGACACCGGGTGGCGAGCAGTACTTC. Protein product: CASSQGTPGGEQYF.

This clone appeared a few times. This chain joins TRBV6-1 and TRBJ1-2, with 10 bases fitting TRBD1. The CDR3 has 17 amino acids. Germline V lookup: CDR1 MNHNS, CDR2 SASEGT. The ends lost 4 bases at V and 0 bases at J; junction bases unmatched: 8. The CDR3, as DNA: TGTGCCAGCAGTGTTACCGGGACAGGGGTAACTAACTATGGCTACACCTTC. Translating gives CASSVTGTGVTNYGYTF.

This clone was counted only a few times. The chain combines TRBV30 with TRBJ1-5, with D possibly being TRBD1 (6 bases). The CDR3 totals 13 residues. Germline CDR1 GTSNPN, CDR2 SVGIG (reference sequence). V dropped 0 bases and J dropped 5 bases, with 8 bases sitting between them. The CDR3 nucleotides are TGTGCCTGGAGTGTAGAGGGGGATCAGCCCCAGCATTTT. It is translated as CAWSVEGDQPQHF.

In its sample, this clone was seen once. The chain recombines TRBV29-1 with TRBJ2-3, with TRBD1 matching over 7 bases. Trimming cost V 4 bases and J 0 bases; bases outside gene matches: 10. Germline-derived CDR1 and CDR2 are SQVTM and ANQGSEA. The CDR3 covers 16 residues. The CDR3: CSVVPGTVPSTDTQYF. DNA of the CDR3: TGCAGCGTTGTGCCAGGGACAGTCCCTAGCACAGATACGCAGTATTTT.

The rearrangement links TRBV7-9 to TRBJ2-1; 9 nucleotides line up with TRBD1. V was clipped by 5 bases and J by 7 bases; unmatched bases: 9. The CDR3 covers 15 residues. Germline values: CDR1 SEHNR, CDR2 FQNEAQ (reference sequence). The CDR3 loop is CASSDTQGAGNEQFF. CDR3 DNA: TGTGCCAGCAGCGATACACAGGGGGCTGGGAATGAGCAGTTCTTC. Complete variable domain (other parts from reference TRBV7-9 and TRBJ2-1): DTGVSQNPRHKITKRGQNVTFRCDPISEHNRLYWYRQTLGQGPEFLTYFQNEAQLEKSRLLSDRFSAERPKGSFSTLEIQRTEQGDSAMYLCASSDTQGAGNEQFFGPGTRLTVL.

The CDR3 coding sequence is TGTGCCAGCAGGTCCGGGACAGGGACCGGCTACACCTTC. Translated: CASRSGTGTGYTF. The chain couples TRBV2 to TRBJ1-2; 9 positions agree with TRBD1. Trimming removed 6 bases from V and 8 bases from J; junction bases left unmatched: 7. In germline, CDR1 is SNHLY, CDR2 FYNNEI. This CDR3 has 13 residues.

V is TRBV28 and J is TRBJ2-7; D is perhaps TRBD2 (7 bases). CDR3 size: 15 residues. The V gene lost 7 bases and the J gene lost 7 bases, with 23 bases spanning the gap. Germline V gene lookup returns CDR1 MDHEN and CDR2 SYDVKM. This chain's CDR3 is CASTNRGGARGEQYF. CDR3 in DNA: TGTGCCAGCACCAACCGAGGGGGGGCGCGGGGGGAGCAGTACTTC.

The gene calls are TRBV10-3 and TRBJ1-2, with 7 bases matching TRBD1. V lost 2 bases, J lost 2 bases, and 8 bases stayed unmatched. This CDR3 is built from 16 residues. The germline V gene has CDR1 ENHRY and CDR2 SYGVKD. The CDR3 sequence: CAISEAEGRGNYGYTF. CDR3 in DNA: TGTGCCATCAGTGAGGCGGAGGGCAGGGGGAACTATGGCTACACCTTC.

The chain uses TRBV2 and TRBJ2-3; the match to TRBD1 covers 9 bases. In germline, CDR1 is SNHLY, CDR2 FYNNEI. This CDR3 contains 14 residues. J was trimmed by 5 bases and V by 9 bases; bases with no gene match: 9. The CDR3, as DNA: TGTGCCAGATCCCTGGGACAGGGAGGAGATACGCAGTATTTT. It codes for CARSLGQGGDTQYF.

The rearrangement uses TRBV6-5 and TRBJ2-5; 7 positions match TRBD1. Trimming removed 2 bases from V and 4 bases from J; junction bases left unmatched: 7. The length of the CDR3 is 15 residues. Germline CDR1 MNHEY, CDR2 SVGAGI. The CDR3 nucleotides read TGTGCCAGCAGTTACCACAGGGGCGGCTTAGAGACCCAGTACTTC. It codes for CASSYHRGGLETQYF.

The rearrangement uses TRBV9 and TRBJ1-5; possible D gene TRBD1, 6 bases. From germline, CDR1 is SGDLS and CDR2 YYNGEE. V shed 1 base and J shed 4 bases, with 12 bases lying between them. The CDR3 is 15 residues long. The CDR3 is CASSVMGGPNQPQHF. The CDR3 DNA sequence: TGTGCCAGCAGCGTAATGGGGGGGCCGAATCAGCCCCAGCATTTT.

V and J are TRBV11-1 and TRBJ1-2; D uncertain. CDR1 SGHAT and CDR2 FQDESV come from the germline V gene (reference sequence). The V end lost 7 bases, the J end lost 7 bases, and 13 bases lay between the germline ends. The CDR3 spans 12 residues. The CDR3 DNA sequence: TGTGCCAGCACCCCGTCGGCGGGTGGCTACACCTTC. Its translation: CASTPSAGGYTF.

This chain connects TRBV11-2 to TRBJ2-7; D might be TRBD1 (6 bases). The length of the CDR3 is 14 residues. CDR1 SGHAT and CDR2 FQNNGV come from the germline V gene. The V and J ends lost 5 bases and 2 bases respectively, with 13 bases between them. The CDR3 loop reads CASSELRQAYEQYF. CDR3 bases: TGTGCCAGCAGCGAGCTCCGACAGGCCTACGAGCAGTACTTC.

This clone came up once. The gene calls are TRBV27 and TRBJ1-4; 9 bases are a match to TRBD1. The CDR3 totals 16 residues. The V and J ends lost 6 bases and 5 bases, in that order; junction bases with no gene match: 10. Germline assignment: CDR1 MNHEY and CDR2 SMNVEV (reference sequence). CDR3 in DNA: TGTGCCAGCAGACCGGGACAGGGTTTAATCAATGAAAAACTGTTTTTT. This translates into CASRPGQGLINEKLFF.

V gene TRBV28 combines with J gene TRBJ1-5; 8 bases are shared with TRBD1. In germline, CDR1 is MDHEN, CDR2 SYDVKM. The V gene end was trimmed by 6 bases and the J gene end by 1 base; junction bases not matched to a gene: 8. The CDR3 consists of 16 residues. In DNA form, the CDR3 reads TGTGCCAGCAGCCGACCCGGGGACAGGAGCAATCAGCCCCAGCATTTT. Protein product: CASSRPGDRSNQPQHF.

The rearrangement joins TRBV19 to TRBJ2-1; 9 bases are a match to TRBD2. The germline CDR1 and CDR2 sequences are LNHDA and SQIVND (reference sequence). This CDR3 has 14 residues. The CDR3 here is CVSRLAGGPDEQFF. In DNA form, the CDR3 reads TGTGTCAGCAGACTGGCGGGGGGGCCGGATGAGCAGTTCTTC.

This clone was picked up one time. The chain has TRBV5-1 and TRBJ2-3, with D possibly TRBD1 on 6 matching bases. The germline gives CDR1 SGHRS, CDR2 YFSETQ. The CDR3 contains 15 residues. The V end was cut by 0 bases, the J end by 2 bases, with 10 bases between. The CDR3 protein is CASSLADSFTDTQYF. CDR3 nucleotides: TGCGCCAGCAGCTTGGCGGACAGTTTCACAGATACGCAGTATTTT.

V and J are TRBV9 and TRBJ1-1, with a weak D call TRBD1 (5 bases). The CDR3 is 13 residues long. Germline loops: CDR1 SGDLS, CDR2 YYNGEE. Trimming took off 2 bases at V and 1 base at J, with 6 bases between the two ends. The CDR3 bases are TGTGCCAGCAGCGTGACAGAGAACACTGAAGCTTTCTTT. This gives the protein CASSVTENTEAFF. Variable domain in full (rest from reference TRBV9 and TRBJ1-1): DSGVTQTPKHLITATGQRVTLRCSPRSGDLSVYWYQQSLDQGLQFLIQYYNGEERAKGNILERFSAQQFPDLHSELNLSSLELGDSALYFCASSVTENTEAFFGQGTRLTVV.

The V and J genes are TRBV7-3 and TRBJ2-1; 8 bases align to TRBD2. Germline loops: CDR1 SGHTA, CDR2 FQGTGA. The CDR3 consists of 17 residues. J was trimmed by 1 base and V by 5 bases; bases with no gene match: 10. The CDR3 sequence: CASSPHVGTSSYNEQFF. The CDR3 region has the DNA TGTGCCAGCAGCCCCCATGTCGGGACTAGTTCCTACAATGAGCAGTTCTTC.

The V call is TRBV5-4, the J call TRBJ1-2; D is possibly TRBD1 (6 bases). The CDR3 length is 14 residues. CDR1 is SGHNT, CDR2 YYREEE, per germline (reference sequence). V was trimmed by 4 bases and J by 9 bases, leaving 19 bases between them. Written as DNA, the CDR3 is TGTGCCAGCAGCGCTTCCGGGACACCAAGGAGCTACACCTTC. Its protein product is CASSASGTPRSYTF. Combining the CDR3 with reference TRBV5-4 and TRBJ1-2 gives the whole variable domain ETGVTQSPTHLIKTRGQQVTLRCSSQSGHNTVSWYQQALGQGPQFIFQYYREEENGRGNFPPRFSGLQFPNYSSELNVNALELDDSALYLCASSASGTPRSYTFGSGTRLTVV.

The CDR3 coding sequence is TGTGCCAGCAGTTATTCCCAGGGGAGGGCTAACTATGGCTACACCTTC. This sequence encodes CASSYSQGRANYGYTF. This chain joins TRBV6-5 and TRBJ1-2; perhaps TRBD1 as D (6 bases). Looked up from germline, CDR1 is MNHEY and CDR2 is SVGAGI. V lost 3 bases and J 0 bases, leaving 14 bases between the germline ends. The CDR3 runs 16 residues.

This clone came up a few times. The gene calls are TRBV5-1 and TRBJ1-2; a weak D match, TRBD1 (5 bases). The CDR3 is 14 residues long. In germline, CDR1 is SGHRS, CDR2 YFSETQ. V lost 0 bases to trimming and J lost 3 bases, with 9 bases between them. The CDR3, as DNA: TGCGCCAGCAGCTTGGGCGACAGCGACTATGGCTACACCTTC. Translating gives CASSLGDSDYGYTF.

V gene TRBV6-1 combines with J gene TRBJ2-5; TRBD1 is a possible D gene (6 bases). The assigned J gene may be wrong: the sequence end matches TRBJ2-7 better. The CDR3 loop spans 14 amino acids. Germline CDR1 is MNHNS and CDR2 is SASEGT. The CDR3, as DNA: TGTGCCAGCAGTGAAAGGACAGATCTCTACGAGCAGTACTTC. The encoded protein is CASSERTDLYEQYF.

CDR3 in amino acids: CASSPTRAANTEAFF. The DNA of the CDR3 is TGTGCCAGCAGCCCCACGAGGGCGGCGAACACTGAAGCTTTCTTT. The chain carries TRBV5-4 and TRBJ1-1; D is unresolved. Trimming cost V 4 bases and J 1 base, with 14 bases left between them. CDR1 is SGHNT, CDR2 YYREEE, per germline (reference sequence). The CDR3 consists of 15 residues. Looking up the rest from reference TRBV5-4 and TRBJ1-1 gives the full variable domain: ETGVTQSPTHLIKTRGQQVTLRCSSQSGHNTVSWYQQALGQGPQFIFQYYREEENGRGNFPPRFSGLQFPNYSSELNVNALELDDSALYLCASSPTRAANTEAFFGQGTRLTVV.

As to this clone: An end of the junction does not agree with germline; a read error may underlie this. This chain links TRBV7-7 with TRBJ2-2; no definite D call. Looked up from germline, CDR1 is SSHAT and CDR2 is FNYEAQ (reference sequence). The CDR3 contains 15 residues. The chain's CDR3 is CASSLLSPRSGELFF. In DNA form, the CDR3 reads TGTGCTAGCAGCTTACTTTCTCCCCGTTCCGGGGAGCTGTTTTTT.

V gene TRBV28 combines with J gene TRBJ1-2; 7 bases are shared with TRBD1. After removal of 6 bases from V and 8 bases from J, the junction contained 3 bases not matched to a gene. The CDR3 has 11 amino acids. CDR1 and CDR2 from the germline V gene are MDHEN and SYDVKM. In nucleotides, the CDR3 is TGTGCCAGCAGCCTAGGGGGCGGCTACACCTTC. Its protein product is CASSLGGGYTF.

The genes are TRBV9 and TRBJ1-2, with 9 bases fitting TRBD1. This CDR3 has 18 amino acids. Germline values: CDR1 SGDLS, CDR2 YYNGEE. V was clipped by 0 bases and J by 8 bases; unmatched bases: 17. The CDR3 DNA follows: TGTGCCAGCAGCGTAGCTACGGAGGAACAGGGGGCCGAAGAGGGCTACACCTTC. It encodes CASSVATEEQGAEEGYTF.

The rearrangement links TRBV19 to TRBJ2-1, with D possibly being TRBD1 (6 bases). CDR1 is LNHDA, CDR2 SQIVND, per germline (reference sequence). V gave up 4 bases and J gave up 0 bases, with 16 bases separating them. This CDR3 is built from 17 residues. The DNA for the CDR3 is TGTGCCAGTAGTACCCAGAGGGGGACAAACTCCTACAATGAGCAGTTCTTC. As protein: CASSTQRGTNSYNEQFF. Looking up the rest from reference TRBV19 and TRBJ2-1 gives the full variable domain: DGGITQSPKYLFRKEGQNVTLSCEQNLNHDAMYWYRQDPGQGLRLIYYSQIVNDFQKGDIAEGYSVSREKKESFPLTVTSAQKNPTAFYLCASSTQRGTNSYNEQFFGPGTRLTVL.